One sample yielded the 32 T cell receptor beta chains listed below, sequenced in a study of blood T cell repertoires in COVID-19. Generated by immunoSEQ multiplex PCR, the TCRdb table keeps only in-frame clones and is missing some. This sample has roughly 200,000 clones, with around nine tenths found just once. Material: peripheral blood. These receptors came from a woman younger than 30 who had recovered from COVID-19.

The rearrangement links TRBV3-1 (or the pseudogene TRBV3-2) to TRBJ2-1, with 11 nucleotides matching TRBD2. Germline V gene lookup returns CDR1 LGHDT and CDR2 YNNKEL (reference sequence). This CDR3 has 20 residues. J gave up 0 bases and V 4 bases, and 14 bases lay outside the gene matches. The DNA for the CDR3 is TGTGCCAGCAGCCCCTATGATAGCGGGGGGGCAAGAAGCTCCTACAATGAGCAGTTCTTC. Its translation: CASSPYDSGGARSSYNEQFF.

The CDR3 reads CASSPNTGGQYV. CDR3 nucleotide sequence: TGTGCCAGCAGTCCGAATACCGGGGGGCAGTACGTC. The genes are TRBV12-3 or TRBV12-4 and TRBJ2-7, with a possible D match to TRBD2 (6 bases). This CDR3 has 12 amino acids. V was cut by 5 bases and J by 9 bases, with 14 bases left in between.

This clone has more than one count but fewer than ten. Other DNA variants within this sample encode the same CDR3. The chain uses TRBV5-4 and TRBJ2-1, with 7 bases identical to TRBD1. This CDR3 contains 15 residues. Looked up from germline, CDR1 is SGHNT and CDR2 is YYREEE (reference sequence). J lost 2 bases, V lost 0 bases, and 2 bases had no gene match. CDR3 amino acids: CASSLGQGAYNEQFF. CDR3 coding DNA: TGTGCCAGCAGCTTGGGACAGGGTGCCTACAATGAGCAGTTCTTC. The entire variable domain, with the rest obtained from reference TRBV5-4 and TRBJ2-1, is as follows: ETGVTQSPTHLIKTRGQQVTLRCSSQSGHNTVSWYQQALGQGPQFIFQYYREEENGRGNFPPRFSGLQFPNYSSELNVNALELDDSALYLCASSLGQGAYNEQFFGPGTRLTVL.

This clone has a handful of counts. The chain couples TRBV27 to TRBJ2-7; D is uncertain. Looked up from germline, CDR1 is MNHEY and CDR2 is SMNVEV (reference sequence). V was pared by 5 bases and J by 2 bases, with 13 bases between. There are 14 residues in the CDR3. DNA of the CDR3: TGTGCCAGCAGTCCCCGTTTGTATCCCTACGAGCAGTACGTC. Translating it yields CASSPRLYPYEQYV.

This rearrangement joins TRBV18 to TRBJ2-3; 8 bases agree with TRBD2. This CDR3 contains 16 residues. Germline loops: CDR1 KGHSH, CDR2 LQKENI. V dropped 4 bases and J dropped 1; count of bases not matched to a gene: 7. The CDR3 region is CASSLGGSGGTDTQYF. DNA of the CDR3: TGTGCCAGCTCACTCGGAGGTAGCGGGGGCACAGATACGCAGTATTTT.

This chain joins TRBV5-1 and TRBJ1-2; D is unclear. The CDR3 totals 15 residues. Germline V gene sequence: CDR1 SGHRS, CDR2 YFSETQ. V lost 0 bases and J lost 1, with 10 bases in between. This CDR3 is CASSLVAGNNYGYTF. The CDR3 nucleotides read TGCGCCAGCAGCTTGGTCGCGGGGAATAACTATGGCTACACCTTC. Complete variable domain (other parts from reference TRBV5-1 and TRBJ1-2): KAGVTQTPRYLIKTRGQQVTLSCSPISGHRSVSWYQQTPGQGLQFLFEYFSETQRNKGNFPGRFSGRQFSNSRSEMNVSTLELGDSALYLCASSLVAGNNYGYTFGSGTRLTVV.

This clone came up once. The genes are TRBV11-3 and TRBJ2-2; 13 positions match TRBD2. Looked up from germline, CDR1 is SGHNT and CDR2 is YENEEA. The V segment lost 5 bases and the J segment 1 base; nucleotides outside the gene matches: 7. This CDR3 contains 18 residues. As DNA, the CDR3 is TGTGCCAGCAGCAATGGACTAGCGGGGGCTATGAACACCGGGGAGCTGTTTTTT. It encodes CASSNGLAGAMNTGELFF.

This clone was picked up a small number of times. CDR3 residues: CASSVERGVTDTQYF. The DNA of the CDR3 is TGTGCCAGCAGCGTCGAACGGGGGGTCACAGATACGCAGTATTTT. The rearrangement uses TRBV9 and TRBJ2-3; 7 bases are a match to TRBD2. The V and J ends lost 2 bases and 2 bases, in that order; junction bases with no gene match: 5. The germline V gene encodes CDR1 SGDLS and CDR2 YYNGEE. The CDR3 is made up of 15 amino acids.

The rearrangement joins TRBV18 to TRBJ1-1; TRBD1 matches at 9 bases. Per germline, CDR1 KGHSH and CDR2 LQKENI. J gave up 3 bases and V 2 bases, and 1 base lay outside the gene matches. The CDR3 is 14 residues long. The CDR3 loop is CASSPTGGDTEAFF. In nucleotides, the CDR3 is TGTGCCAGCTCACCAACAGGGGGCGACACTGAAGCTTTCTTT.

The chain has TRBV6-2 or TRBV6-3 and TRBJ1-2; 11 bases line up with TRBD1. The germline V gene has CDR1 MNHEY and CDR2 SVGEGT. Trimming at V came to 6 bases and at J to 6 bases, leaving 3 bases not matched to a gene. This CDR3 is built from 13 residues. The CDR3, as DNA: TGTGCCAGCAGCTGGACAGGGGGCAATGGCTACACCTTC. The encoded protein is CASSWTGGNGYTF.

This clone has only a few counts. The J gene is TRBJ2-5, the V gene TRBV30; no reliable D call. The ends were cut back, 3 bases at V and 5 bases at J, with 7 bases in the middle. Germline lookup yields CDR1 GTSNPN and CDR2 SVGIG (reference sequence). This CDR3 is built from 11 residues. The CDR3 reads CAWSPRETQYF. For the CDR3, the DNA is TGTGCCTGGAGCCCACGGGAGACCCAGTACTTC.

The chain uses TRBV7-9 and TRBJ1-1; D is undetermined. V lost 3 bases and J lost 5, with 10 bases in between. The CDR3 extends over 13 amino acids. Germline lookup yields CDR1 SEHNR and CDR2 FQNEAQ (reference sequence). CDR3 nucleotide sequence: TGTGCCAGCAGCTTGGGAGAAGGGACTGAAGCTTTCTTT. Translating gives CASSLGEGTEAFF.

The chain couples TRBV2 to TRBJ2-1; 9 nucleotides match TRBD1. The CDR3 is 15 amino acids. Losses at the gene ends were 1 base for V and 5 bases for J; bases not matched to a gene: 3. Germline-derived CDR1 and CDR2 are SNHLY and FYNNEI. CDR3 coding DNA: TGTGCCAGCAGTGAAGGGGGGGACAGGGACAATGAGCAGTTCTTC. Residues: CASSEGGDRDNEQFF.

The J gene is TRBJ2-5, the V gene TRBV7-2, with a tentative D call TRBD2 (6 bases). Germline CDR1 is SGHTA and CDR2 is FQGNSA. The CDR3 covers 15 residues. V lost 0 bases, J lost 4 bases, and 12 bases lay in between. CDR3 coding DNA: TGTGCCAGCAGCTTAGCGACGGGAGTAACAGAGACCCAGTACTTC. Amino acid sequence: CASSLATGVTETQYF. The full variable domain, in which reference TRBV7-2 and TRBJ2-5 provide the parts outside the CDR3, is GAGVSQSPSNKVTEKGKDVELRCDPISGHTALYWYRQSLGQGLEFLIYFQGNSAPDKSGLPSDRFSAERTGGSVSTLTIQRTQQEDSAVYLCASSLATGVTETQYFGPGTRLLVL.

This clone was seen only once. The rearrangement uses TRBV24-1 and TRBJ1-2; the match to TRBD1 covers 8 bases. This CDR3 is 15 amino acids long. J lost 7 bases, V lost 11 bases, and 17 bases had no gene match. Germline V gene sequence: CDR1 KGHDR, CDR2 SFDVKD. The CDR3 DNA reads TGTGCCATTGCAGGGGGCGCGGGTCGGATGTTTGGCTACACCTTC. Translation: CAIAGGAGRMFGYTF.

This chain uses TRBV7-2 with TRBJ2-3; TRBD2 agrees at 8 bases. Per the germline V gene, CDR1 is SGHTA and CDR2 is FQGNSA. The V gene end was trimmed by 2 bases and the J gene end by 5 bases; junction bases not matched to a gene: 6. This CDR3 has 15 amino acids. The CDR3 DNA sequence: TGTGCCAGCAGCTTAAATTGGCTAGCGGGAGATACGCAGTATTTT. It encodes CASSLNWLAGDTQYF.

The V gene is TRBV4-3, the J gene TRBJ2-7; TRBD2 aligns across 11 bases. The V and J ends lost 1 base and 6 bases, in that order; junction bases with no gene match: 2. Looked up from germline, CDR1 is LGHNA and CDR2 is YSLEER. The length of the CDR3 is 14 residues. CDR3 amino acids: CASSQVAGGREQYF. DNA of the CDR3: TGCGCCAGCAGCCAAGTAGCGGGGGGGCGCGAGCAGTACTTC.

The V and J genes are TRBV19 and TRBJ1-1, with D perhaps TRBD1 (5 bases). This CDR3 comprises 13 residues. Germline CDR1 reads LNHDA; CDR2 reads SQIVND (reference sequence). V was clipped by 7 bases and J by 5 bases, with 14 bases between them. Here the CDR3 reads CASTPAGETEAFF. For the CDR3, the DNA is TGTGCCAGTACCCCAGCGGGGGAGACTGAAGCTTTCTTT.

The V gene is TRBV3-1 (or the pseudogene TRBV3-2), the J gene TRBJ1-1; 7 bases agree with TRBD1. Per the germline V gene, CDR1 is LGHDT and CDR2 is YNNKEL (reference sequence). The length of the CDR3 is 15 residues. The V and J ends lost 4 bases and 5 bases, in that order; junction bases with no gene match: 10. This CDR3 reads CASSPPTGSGTEAFF. The CDR3 DNA reads as TGTGCCAGCAGCCCACCGACAGGGTCGGGAACTGAAGCTTTCTTT.

The V gene is TRBV3-1 (or the pseudogene TRBV3-2), the J gene TRBJ1-2; the D gene is possibly TRBD1 (6 bases). V was shortened by 3 bases and J by 2 bases, with 16 bases between the two germline ends. The CDR3 consists of 16 residues. Per germline, CDR1 LGHDT and CDR2 YNNKEL (reference sequence). The CDR3 DNA follows: TGTGCCAGCAGCCATTACTCCGGACAGACCAACTATGGCTACACCTTC. It yields the protein CASSHYSGQTNYGYTF.

This rearrangement joins TRBV5-8 to TRBJ2-5, with 10 bases matching TRBD1. This CDR3 spans 16 amino acids. V shed 6 bases, J shed 1 base, and the junction held 9 bases outside the gene matches. In germline, CDR1 is SGHTS, CDR2 YDEGEE. CDR3 region: CASNAGTGALQETQYF. CDR3 DNA sequence: TGTGCCAGCAACGCCGGGACAGGGGCTCTCCAAGAGACCCAGTACTTC.

The rearrangement joins TRBV30 to TRBJ2-2; TRBD1 is a possible D gene (6 bases). This CDR3 has 14 amino acids. CDR1 is GTSNPN and CDR2 is SVGIG in the germline V gene (reference sequence). Trimming shortened V by 2 bases and J by 5 bases, and 12 bases separated the two germline ends. The DNA for the CDR3 is TGTGCCTGGAGTCGGACAGTAACGACCGGGGAGCTGTTTTTT. Its translation: CAWSRTVTTGELFF.

This rearrangement joins TRBV19 to TRBJ2-1, with D maybe TRBD2 (6 bases). Trimming removed 6 bases at V and 7 bases at J, with 16 bases between. The CDR3 is made up of 14 amino acids. Per the germline V gene, CDR1 is LNHDA and CDR2 is SQIVND (reference sequence). The CDR3 protein is CASRFSGAWNEQFF. The DNA for the CDR3 is TGTGCCAGTAGATTTTCGGGAGCGTGGAATGAGCAGTTCTTC.

The rearrangement joins TRBV7-2 to TRBJ2-7; D possibly corresponds to TRBD2 (5 bases). The germline V gene has CDR1 SGHTA and CDR2 FQGNSA. Trimming took off 5 bases at V and 1 base at J, with 15 bases between the two ends. The CDR3 is 15 residues long. The CDR3 spells CASSRTSSASYEQYF. The CDR3 nucleotides read TGTGCCAGCAGCCGTACTAGTTCGGCTTCCTACGAGCAGTACTTC.

V usage is TRBV5-1 and J usage is TRBJ1-4; D possibly corresponds to TRBD1 (5 bases). The germline V and J ends were trimmed by 0 bases and 2 bases, with 14 bases remaining between them. The CDR3 sequence is 17 residues long. Germline assignment: CDR1 SGHRS and CDR2 YFSETQ. CDR3 amino acids: CASSLGTGGVTNEKLFF. CDR3 DNA: TGCGCCAGCAGCTTGGGGACCGGGGGGGTTACTAATGAAAAACTGTTTTTT.

V gene TRBV5-6 combines with J gene TRBJ2-5; a possible D gene is TRBD1 (6 bases). Germline values: CDR1 SGHDT, CDR2 YYEEEE. V was cut by 5 bases and J by 0 bases, with 8 bases left in between. This CDR3 has 13 amino acids. The CDR3 DNA follows: TGTGCCAGCAGAAGGGACAACCAAGAGACCCAGTACTTC. It yields the protein CASRRDNQETQYF.

This clone was seen only once. This sequence joins TRBV5-6 and TRBJ1-2, with 12 bases aligning to TRBD1. The CDR3 spans 18 residues. Germline CDR1 is SGHDT and CDR2 is YYEEEE. Trimming at V came to 0 bases and at J to 8 bases, leaving 14 bases not matched to a gene. The CDR3 region is CASSLAGTGGPTPGGYTF. Here the CDR3 DNA reads TGTGCCAGCAGCTTGGCGGGGACAGGGGGCCCAACACCAGGGGGCTACACCTTC.

V usage is TRBV5-1 and J usage is TRBJ2-3, with 8 bases fitting TRBD2. CDR1 SGHRS and CDR2 YFSETQ come from the germline V gene. The CDR3 has 17 residues. With 4 bases clipped from V and 2 bases from J, the junction kept 12 bases outside the gene matches. The CDR3 spells CASSLGSTSGITDTQYF. CDR3 bases: TGCGCCAGCAGCCTCGGAAGCACTAGCGGAATCACAGATACGCAGTATTTT.

CDR3 residues: CASSLSGGYTF. The CDR3 DNA sequence: TGTGCCAGCAGTTTATCCGGTGGCTACACCTTC. J is TRBJ1-2 and V is TRBV12-3 or TRBV12-4; D call uncertain. This CDR3 region has 11 residues. Between the trimmed V and J ends, which lost 2 bases and 7 bases, there was a span of 5 bases.

The rearrangement links TRBV18 to TRBJ2-5, with D perhaps TRBD1 (5 bases). The CDR3 covers 14 residues. CDR1 is KGHSH, CDR2 LQKENI, per germline. V lost 2 bases and J lost 2, with 9 bases in between. CDR3 bases: TGTGCCAGCTCACCAATGGCAGGGCAAGAGACCCAGTACTTC. This codes for CASSPMAGQETQYF.

This clone was counted only a few times. The chain couples TRBV7-3 to TRBJ1-2, with a possible D match to TRBD1 (6 bases). The CDR3 is 13 residues long. Trimming stripped 5 bases from V and 7 bases from J, with 14 bases between. The V gene's germline CDR1 is SGHTA and CDR2 FQGTGA. The chain's CDR3 is CASSPHREGGYTF. For the CDR3, the DNA is TGTGCCAGCAGCCCGCACAGGGAGGGTGGCTACACCTTC.

V usage is TRBV3-1 (or the pseudogene TRBV3-2) and J usage is TRBJ1-4; 12 nucleotides align to TRBD1. With 3 bases clipped from V and 0 bases from J, the junction kept 5 bases outside the gene matches. The germline gives CDR1 LGHDT, CDR2 YNNKEL (reference sequence). The CDR3 has 18 residues. CDR3 nucleotides: TGTGCCAGCAGCCACGGGACAGGGGGCGGTTCAACTAATGAAAAACTGTTTTTT. Amino acids: CASSHGTGGGSTNEKLFF.